Listed here are 15 T cell receptor beta chains from one sample, sequenced in a study of tumor-infiltrating lymphocytes in primary liver carcinoma. TCR beta cDNA was made from 400 to 600 ng total RNA with a constant-region primer. Libraries of TCR beta came from three nested multiplex PCR rounds with slightly modified ARM-PCR. The opening two PCR rounds, around 10 cycles each, paired TRBV1-TRBV30 forward primers with a C-beta reverse primer. One entry per CDR3 protein, called by TCRdb with MiXCR from the multiplex PCR reads. The top ten hold over 15% of the sample, which has about 190,000 distinct CDR3 sequences, about 82% seen once. DNA and RNA were both co-extracted from approximately 20-30 mg of bulk tissue that had not been sorted. The sequenced sample was tumor tissue from primary liver carcinoma. The receptors here all came from a man between 35 and 55 years old with primary liver carcinoma and hepatitis B virus infection.

There are a few counts of this clonotype. A single base separates this from a much larger clone, so it may be a read error. The chain employs TRBV10-2 and TRBJ2-3; no definite D call. Germline lookup yields CDR1 WSHSY and CDR2 SAAADI. The CDR3 consists of 12 residues. Trimming removed 2 bases at V and 11 bases at J, with 11 bases between. CDR3 nucleotide sequence: TGCGCCAGCAGTGAGACCTTTTATATGCAGTATTTT. This codes for CASSETFYMQYF.

The chain joins TRBV6-2 or TRBV6-3 to TRBJ2-7; D gene unclear. The CDR3 extends over 14 amino acids. V lost 8 bases and J 3 bases, leaving 17 bases between the germline ends. Germline values: CDR1 MNHEY, CDR2 SVGEGT. CDR3 bases: TGTGCCAGCTCTCTAACGTGGGATCACTACGAGCAGTACTTC. Translation gives CASSLTWDHYEQYF.

As to this clonotype: Without the conserved terminal phenylalanine or tryptophan, this CDR3 likely stems from a read error. The rearrangement uses TRBV11-2 and TRBJ2-7, with D unresolved. Per the germline V gene, CDR1 is SGHAT and CDR2 is FQNNGV. This CDR3 spans 12 amino acids. In DNA form, the CDR3 reads TGTGTCAGCAGCTTAGAGGTCGGCGAGCAGTACTTA. This sequence encodes CVSSLEVGEQYL.

In regard to this clonotype: Mismatch with germline at one junction end may stem from a read error. The DNA for the CDR3 is TGTGCCAGTAGTTTCTCGATTGAGGGCGGAGCTGAAGCTTTCTTT. Amino acids: CASSFSIEGGAEAFF. The rearrangement uses TRBV6-5 and TRBJ1-1; D remains ambiguous. The germline gives CDR1 MNHEY, CDR2 SVGAGI. The CDR3 has 15 residues.

Points on this clonotype: Germline and junction disagree at one end, which may indicate a read error. The V gene is TRBV11-1, the J gene TRBJ2-2, with D possibly called TRBD1 or TRBD2 (5 bases each). CDR1 and CDR2 (germline): SGHAT, FQDESV (reference sequence). The CDR3 runs to 14 residues. CDR3 residues: CTSSYTGPFSGELF. The DNA for the CDR3 is TGTACCAGCAGCTATACAGGACCTTTCTCCGGGGAGCTGTTT.

To note about this clonotype: An end of the junction does not agree with germline; a read error may underlie this. This chain joins TRBV11-2 and TRBJ2-6; a weak D match, TRBD1 (5 bases). This CDR3 region has 15 residues. Germline CDR1 and CDR2: SGHAT and FQNNGV. Written as DNA, the CDR3 is TGTGCCACCCAGCTGCCGAGCTCTGGGGCTAACGTCCTGACTTTC. Translation: CATQLPSSGANVLTF.

About this clonotype: At one end, the junction sequence differs from germline, possibly due to a read error. V gene TRBV24-1 combines with J gene TRBJ2-3; 7 bases line up with TRBD2. This CDR3 is 16 amino acids long. CDR1 is KGHDR and CDR2 is SFDVKD in the germline V gene. CDR3 bases: TGCGCCACCAGTGGGAGGGGAACGACTAGCACAGAAACGCAGTATTTT. Its protein product is CATSGRGTTSTETQYF.

The table lists this clonotype with a few counts. This rearrangement joins TRBV6-1 to TRBJ2-7; D not certain. This CDR3 region has 14 residues. With 5 bases removed from V and 2 bases from J, the gap between germline ends came to 13 bases. Germline CDR1 is MNHNS and CDR2 is SASEGT. The chain's CDR3 is CASSTGSGPYEQYF. As DNA, the CDR3 is TGTGCCAGCAGTACTGGGTCAGGACCCTACGAGCAGTACTTC.

A word on this clonotype: At one of its ends the junction is not consistent with the germline gene, which may arise from a read error. J is TRBJ2-2 and V is TRBV5-6; TRBD2 agrees at 10 bases. Germline V gene lookup returns CDR1 SGHDT and CDR2 YYEEEE. The CDR3 covers 15 residues. This CDR3 is CTSSRNSGRTGELFF. The CDR3 DNA sequence: TGTACCAGCAGCCGGAATAGCGGGAGGACCGGGGAGCTGTTTTTT.

About this clonotype: Germline is not matched at one junction end, which may reflect a read error. The rearrangement uses TRBV5-1 and TRBJ1-1; maybe TRBD1 (5 bases). This CDR3 comprises 15 residues. Germline V gene lookup returns CDR1 SGHRS and CDR2 YFSETQ. The CDR3 sequence is CAGSPMARVDTEAFF. The CDR3 DNA follows: TGCGCCGGCAGCCCCATGGCCAGGGTGGACACTGAAGCTTTCTTT.

This clonotype was counted ten times or more. The chain is built from TRBV5-1 and TRBJ2-7, with D possibly being TRBD1 (6 bases). This CDR3 region has 11 residues. CDR1 is SGHRS and CDR2 is YFSETQ in the germline V gene. The ends were cut back, 4 bases at V and 7 bases at J, with 9 bases in the middle. CDR3 DNA: TGCGCCAGCAGCCGTGACAGGGAGCAGTACTTC. Translation gives CASSRDREQYF.

Notes on this clonotype: The germline gene is not matched at one end of the junction; a read error may be the cause. The chain combines TRBV4-2 with TRBJ2-1; 7 bases fit TRBD2. Germline V lookup: CDR1 LGHNA, CDR2 YNFKEQ. This CDR3 comprises 16 residues. The CDR3 protein is CVSSHESSGNYNEQFF. The CDR3 nucleotides read TGTGTCAGCAGCCACGAGAGCAGCGGGAACTACAATGAGCAATTCTTC.

This clonotype appeared a single time. A much larger clone lies a single base off, so this may be a read error. The genes are TRBV6-4 and TRBJ2-7; D possibly corresponds to TRBD1 (6 bases). CDR1 and CDR2 (germline): MRHNA, SNTAGT. This CDR3 comprises 15 residues. This CDR3 is CAGSPDSSGRGEQYF. The DNA of the CDR3 is TGTGCCGGCAGCCCCGATTCCAGCGGCAGGGGCGAGCAGTACTTC.

As DNA, the CDR3 is TGTGCTAGAGATTCCGACAGGGGGCCCCAAGAGACCCAGTACTTC. It yields the protein CARDSDRGPQETQYF. The genes are TRBV12-5 and TRBJ2-5, with 10 nucleotides matching TRBD1. The V segment lost 9 bases and the J segment 1 base; nucleotides outside the gene matches: 8. Germline CDR1 and CDR2: LGHNT and FRNRAP. This CDR3 is built from 15 residues.

Notes on this clonotype: One end of the junction does not line up with germline, which may come from a read error. The rearrangement links TRBV11-1 to TRBJ2-4; 8 bases line up with TRBD2. CDR3 length: 17 amino acids. Per the germline V gene, CDR1 is SGHAT and CDR2 is FQDESV (reference sequence). The CDR3 protein is CASSFSGTSGSKNSQYF. As DNA, the CDR3 is TGTGCCAGCAGCTTTTCCGGGACTAGTGGGTCCAAAAACAGTCAGTACTTC.